What follows are 26 T cell receptor beta chains derived from one specimen sequenced in a study of blood T cells in healthy people across ages. Next came a second PCR, run for about 7 to 12 cycles, which used a sample-barcoded 5' primer along with a J-beta primer mix. MiXCR, run by TCRdb on the 5' RACE reads, gives a single entry per CDR3 protein. The data show 870,000 or so distinct CDR3 sequences, with less than 35% seen just once and approximately 15% held by the top ten. The sample was blood. These receptors all come from a woman older than 75 in good health.

This clonotype was seen a few times. The chain links TRBV7-2 to TRBJ1-1; D is possibly TRBD1 (5 bases). The V gene's germline CDR1 is SGHTA and CDR2 FQGNSA. The CDR3 has 13 amino acids. The ends were cut back, 5 bases at V and 1 base at J, with 8 bases in the middle. The CDR3 is CASSGGKNTEAFF. For the CDR3, the DNA is TGTGCCAGCAGCGGGGGAAAGAACACTGAAGCTTTCTTT.

The chain carries TRBV5-1 and TRBJ1-4; D is perhaps TRBD1 (6 bases). Germline V gene data show CDR1 as SGHRS and CDR2 as YFSETQ. The CDR3 runs to 17 residues. Trimming left V 4 bases short and J 8 bases short, with 24 bases between. CDR3 nucleotide sequence: TGCGCCAGCAGCCCGAGGGACCCGGGACAATCACGGGAAAAACTGTTTTTT. This encodes CASSPRDPGQSREKLFF.

This clonotype was counted at least ten times. The genes are TRBV4-3 and TRBJ2-3; D is uncertain. The CDR3 contains 13 residues. V dropped 4 bases and J dropped 6 bases, with 11 bases sitting between them. Germline V gives CDR1 LGHNA, CDR2 YSLEER. The CDR3 sequence is CASSPTIRDTQYF. In DNA form, the CDR3 reads TGCGCCAGCAGCCCAACCATAAGGGATACGCAGTATTTT.

This clonotype showed up many times. This rearrangement joins TRBV4-3 to TRBJ1-6, with 10 bases lining up with TRBD1. The CDR3 contains 17 residues. Germline CDR1 is LGHNA and CDR2 is YSLEER. Trimming took 0 bases from V and 7 from J; bases not matched to a gene: 6. This CDR3 reads CASSQEVGTGDNSPLHF. CDR3 bases: TGCGCCAGCAGCCAAGAAGTTGGGACAGGGGACAATTCACCCCTCCACTTT.

The chain employs TRBV20-1 and TRBJ2-3, with D uncertain. CDR1 is DFQATT and CDR2 is SNEGSKA in the germline V gene (reference sequence). Trimming removed 3 bases at V and 0 bases at J, with 10 bases between. The CDR3 contains 14 residues. The CDR3 region has the DNA TGCAGTGCTAGTCCAGTCGCCAGCACAGATACGCAGTATTTT. Translation gives CSASPVASTDTQYF.

The rearrangement joins TRBV6-5 to TRBJ2-7; D is unresolved. Germline lookup yields CDR1 MNHEY and CDR2 SVGAGI. Trimming shortened V by 2 bases and J by 10 bases, and 18 bases separated the two germline ends. The CDR3 extends over 14 amino acids. The CDR3 region has the DNA TGTGCCAGCAGTTACCCTGGGCGGCCCAAAGCCCAGTACTTC. This encodes CASSYPGRPKAQYF.

The V and J genes are TRBV20-1 and TRBJ1-6, with D possibly matching TRBD1 (6 bases). CDR3 length: 14 amino acids. Germline loops: CDR1 DFQATT, CDR2 SNEGSKA (reference sequence). V was shortened by 7 bases and J by 2 bases, with 12 bases between the two germline ends. The CDR3 spells CSVIRGPYNSPLHF. CDR3 coding DNA: TGCAGTGTAATCAGGGGTCCCTATAATTCACCCCTCCACTTT.

This clonotype showed up many times. J is TRBJ2-7 and V is TRBV11-2; no definite D call. CDR3 size: 12 residues. In germline, CDR1 is SGHAT, CDR2 FQNNGV. The V gene lost 3 bases and the J gene lost 3 bases, with 6 bases spanning the gap. The CDR3 DNA sequence: TGTGCCAGCAGCTTTGAGAGCTACGAGCAGTACTTC. Its translation: CASSFESYEQYF.

This clonotype turned up a few times. J is TRBJ1-2 and V is TRBV29-1, with D possibly being TRBD1 (5 bases). Germline-derived CDR1 and CDR2 are SQVTM and ANQGSEA. The CDR3 extends over 11 amino acids. The V end lost 7 bases, the J end lost 6 bases, and 12 bases lay between the germline ends. DNA of the CDR3: TGCAGCGGGGGGACTTGGGATGGCTACACCTTC. Translating it yields CSGGTWDGYTF.

Of note for this clonotype: This may stem from a read error, because a much larger clone lies one nucleotide away. The chain carries TRBV4-2 and TRBJ1-2; no clear D gene. This CDR3 comprises 13 residues. Germline V gives CDR1 LGHNA, CDR2 YNFKEQ. Trimming took off 0 bases at V and 5 bases at J, with 7 bases between the two ends. DNA of the CDR3: TGTGCCAGCAGCCAAGAGACTTGGTATGGCTACACCTTC. This encodes CASSQETWYGYTF.

This clonotype has a count of ten or more. The chain's CDR3 is CASSERTGAGANVLTF. As DNA, the CDR3 is TGCGCCAGCAGCGAACGGACAGGGGCAGGGGCCAACGTCCTGACTTTC. The chain couples TRBV5-1 to TRBJ2-6; TRBD1 aligns across 9 bases. The ends lost 4 bases at V and 4 bases at J; junction bases unmatched: 6. There are 16 residues in the CDR3. Per the germline V gene, CDR1 is SGHRS and CDR2 is YFSETQ.

Comment on this clonotype: It may be a read error: a sequence one base away is much more abundant. The J gene is TRBJ1-2, the V gene TRBV6-6; possibly TRBD1 for D (5 bases). Germline V gene lookup returns CDR1 MNHNY and CDR2 SVGAGI (reference sequence). The CDR3 has 16 residues. DNA for the CDR3: TGTGCCAGCAGTTCTTGGACATTTGAGTGGAACTATGGCCACACCTTC. Its translation: CASSSWTFEWNYGHTF.

The chain is built from TRBV9 and TRBJ2-5, with 7 positions matching TRBD2. Trimming took 0 bases from V and 3 from J; bases not matched to a gene: 5. The CDR3 length is 15 residues. From germline, CDR1 is SGDLS and CDR2 YYNGEE. This CDR3 is CASSVGGLAEETQYF. The CDR3 DNA reads TGTGCCAGCAGCGTAGGGGGTCTAGCGGAAGAGACCCAGTACTTC.

A remark on this clonotype: A much more abundant neighbour one base away suggests this may be a read error. J is TRBJ2-6 and V is TRBV27; a possible D gene is TRBD1 (6 bases). Germline lookup yields CDR1 MNHEY and CDR2 SMNVEV (reference sequence). This CDR3 has 17 amino acids. CDR3 nucleotides: TGTGCCTGCAGGAAGGGGCAGGGGATCCCCGGGGCCAACGTCCTGACTTTC. This codes for CACRKGQGIPGANVLTF.

CDR3 bases: TGTGCCAGCAGTGACCCCCGACAGGGAAGCTATGGCTACACCTTC. The encoded protein is CASSDPRQGSYGYTF. The chain joins TRBV27 to TRBJ1-2, with 7 bases matching TRBD1. The length of the CDR3 is 15 residues. J lost 4 bases, V lost 5 bases, and 10 bases had no gene match. Germline CDR1 reads MNHEY; CDR2 reads SMNVEV (reference sequence).

Of note for this clonotype: This clone may be a read error of a much larger clone one base away. The chain employs TRBV27 and TRBJ2-7, with TRBD1 matching over 11 bases. Germline V gene lookup returns CDR1 MNHEY and CDR2 SMNVEV (reference sequence). The length of the CDR3 is 15 residues. CDR3 protein: CAGSLWTGGTSEQYF. Written as DNA, the CDR3 is TGTGCCGGCAGTTTGTGGACAGGGGGCACATCCGAGCAGTACTTC.

CDR3 sequence reads: CASSTGQWVATNEKLFF. CDR3 bases: TGTGCCAGCAGCACGGGACAGTGGGTCGCAACTAATGAAAAACTGTTTTTT. The chain uses TRBV5-5 and TRBJ1-4, with 7 bases identical to TRBD1. The CDR3 has 17 amino acids. V was pared by 4 bases and J by 0 bases, with 9 bases of the junction left unmatched. In germline, CDR1 is SGHKS, CDR2 YYEKEE (reference sequence).

The rearrangement links TRBV20-1 to TRBJ1-4, with unresolved D. The CDR3 spans 14 residues. The V gene lost 1 base and the J gene lost 3 bases, with 9 bases spanning the gap. Germline values: CDR1 DFQATT, CDR2 SNEGSKA (reference sequence). This CDR3 reads CSARGRQSNEKLFF. The CDR3 DNA is TGCAGTGCTAGAGGTCGCCAGTCTAATGAAAAACTGTTTTTT.

This clonotype was seen at least ten times. The V call is TRBV12-3 or TRBV12-4, the J call TRBJ1-2; maybe TRBD1 (6 bases). Between the trimmed V and J ends, which lost 8 bases and 8 bases, there was a span of 18 bases. The CDR3 has 13 residues. CDR3 sequence: CASRKQGTRGYTF. DNA of the CDR3: TGTGCCAGCCGAAAACAGGGAACGCGCGGCTACACCTTC.

This clonotype was observed a handful of times. With a much larger clone just one base away, this may be a read error. V gene TRBV6-6 combines with J gene TRBJ2-7, with TRBD2 matching over 10 bases. CDR1 is MNHNY and CDR2 is SVGAGI in the germline V gene (reference sequence). After removal of 0 bases from V and 4 bases from J, the junction contained 0 bases not matched to a gene. The CDR3 consists of 14 residues. The CDR3 region is CASSYSSGGYEQYF. CDR3 DNA sequence: TGTGCCAGCAGTTACTCTAGCGGGGGGTACGAGCAGTACTTC.

The V call is TRBV6-2 or TRBV6-3, the J call TRBJ2-2, with D maybe TRBD1 (6 bases). The CDR3 covers 17 residues. The germline V gene has CDR1 MNHEY and CDR2 SVGEGT. The V end lost 3 bases, the J end lost 2 bases, and 16 bases lay between the germline ends. This CDR3 is CASSYTNGGPNTGELFF. In DNA, the CDR3 is TGTGCCAGCAGTTATACCAATGGGGGCCCTAACACCGGGGAGCTGTTTTTT.

Notes on this clonotype: The junction departs from the called germline gene at one end, perhaps through a read error. The chain combines TRBV5-1 with TRBJ1-6; TRBD1 matches 7 bases. The germline V gene has CDR1 SGHRS and CDR2 YFSETQ. The CDR3 covers 16 residues. The CDR3 sequence is CASSNRQGSSNPPLHF. CDR3 DNA: TGCGCCAGCAGCAATCGACAGGGTTCAAGTAATCCACCCCTCCACTTT.

This clonotype came up a few times. This sequence joins TRBV30 and TRBJ2-7; D ambiguous. The CDR3 consists of 15 residues. In germline, CDR1 is GTSNPN, CDR2 SVGIG (reference sequence). V lost 2 bases, J lost 0 bases, and 14 bases lay in between. The CDR3 nucleotides read TGTGCCTGGAGTCCGGCTCCTTGGGACTCCTACGAGCAGTACTTC. Translated, it gives CAWSPAPWDSYEQYF.

This clonotype was recorded many times. CDR3 coding DNA: TGTGCCAGCAGTTACGGTTCACAGGGCTCCTACGAGCAGTACTTC. Its protein is CASSYGSQGSYEQYF. This chain joins TRBV6-2 or TRBV6-3 and TRBJ2-7; D might be TRBD1 (6 bases). V lost 2 bases and J lost 0, with 11 bases in between. This CDR3 is built from 15 residues. Germline loops: CDR1 MNHEY, CDR2 SVGEGT.

This clonotype was detected only a few times. Since a much larger clone is just one base distant, this may be a read error. This rearrangement joins TRBV20-1 to TRBJ2-5; either TRBD1 or TRBD2 may supply D (5 bases each). Trimming took 3 bases from V and 5 from J, leaving 16 bases between them. Germline V gives CDR1 DFQATT, CDR2 SNEGSKA (reference sequence). CDR3 length equals 14 residues. DNA of the CDR3: TGCAGTGCTAGGGAGGCAGGGCGAGGGGAGACCCAGTACTTC. It codes for CSAREAGRGETQYF.

At least ten counts were recorded for this clonotype. The V and J genes are TRBV7-2 and TRBJ1-2; D perhaps matches TRBD1 (6 bases). The CDR3 length is 14 residues. Looked up from germline, CDR1 is SGHTA and CDR2 is FQGNSA. V lost 1 base and J 5 bases, leaving 11 bases between the germline ends. The DNA for the CDR3 is TGTGCCAGCAGCTTAGAGGACAGAGATTATGGCTACACCTTC. This gives the protein CASSLEDRDYGYTF. The variable domain in full, completed from reference TRBV7-2 and TRBJ1-2, reads GAGVSQSPSNKVTEKGKDVELRCDPISGHTALYWYRQSLGQGLEFLIYFQGNSAPDKSGLPSDRFSAERTGGSVSTLTIQRTQQEDSAVYLCASSLEDRDYGYTFGSGTRLTVV.